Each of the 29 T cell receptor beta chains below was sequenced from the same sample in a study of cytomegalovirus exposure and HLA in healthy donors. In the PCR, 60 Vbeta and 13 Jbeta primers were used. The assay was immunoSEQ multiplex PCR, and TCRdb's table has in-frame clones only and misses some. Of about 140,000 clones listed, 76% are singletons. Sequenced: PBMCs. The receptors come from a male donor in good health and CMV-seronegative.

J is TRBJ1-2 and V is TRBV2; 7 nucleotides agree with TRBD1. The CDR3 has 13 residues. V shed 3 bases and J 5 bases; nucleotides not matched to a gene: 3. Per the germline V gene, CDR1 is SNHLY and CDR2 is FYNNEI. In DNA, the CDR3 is TGTGCCAGCAGTGACGGGACAGATTATGGCTACACCTTC. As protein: CASSDGTDYGYTF.

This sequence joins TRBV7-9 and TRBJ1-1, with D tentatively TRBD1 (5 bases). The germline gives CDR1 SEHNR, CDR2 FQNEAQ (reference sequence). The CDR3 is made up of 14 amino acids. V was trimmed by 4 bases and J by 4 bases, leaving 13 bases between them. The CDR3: CASSSGGVVTEAFF. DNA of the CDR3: TGTGCCAGCAGCTCGGGGGGGGTGGTCACTGAAGCTTTCTTT.

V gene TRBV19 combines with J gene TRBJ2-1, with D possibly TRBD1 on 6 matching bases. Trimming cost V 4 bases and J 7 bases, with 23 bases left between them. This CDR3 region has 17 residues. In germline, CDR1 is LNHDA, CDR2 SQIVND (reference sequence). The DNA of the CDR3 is TGTGCCAGTAGTAAACCGCCGGGACACGGAGACGTAAATGAGCAGTTCTTC. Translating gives CASSKPPGHGDVNEQFF.

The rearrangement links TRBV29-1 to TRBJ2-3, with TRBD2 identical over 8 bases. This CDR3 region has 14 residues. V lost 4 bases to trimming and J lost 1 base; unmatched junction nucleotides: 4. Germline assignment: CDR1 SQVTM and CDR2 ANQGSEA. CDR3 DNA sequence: TGCAGCGTTGTTAGGCGGGAGGGCACAGATACGCAGTATTTT. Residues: CSVVRREGTDTQYF.

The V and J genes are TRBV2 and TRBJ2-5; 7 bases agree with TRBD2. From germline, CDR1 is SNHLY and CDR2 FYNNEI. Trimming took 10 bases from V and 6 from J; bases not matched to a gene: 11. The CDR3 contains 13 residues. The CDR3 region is CATSPEGGKTQYF. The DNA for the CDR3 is TGTGCCACCTCCCCGGAGGGAGGGAAGACCCAGTACTTC. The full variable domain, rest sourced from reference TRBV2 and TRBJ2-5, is EPEVTQTPSHQVTQMGQEVILRCVPISNHLYFYWYRQILGQKVEFLVSFYNNEISEKSEIFDDQFSVERPDGSNFTLKIRSTKLEDSAMYFCATSPEGGKTQYFGPGTRLLVL.

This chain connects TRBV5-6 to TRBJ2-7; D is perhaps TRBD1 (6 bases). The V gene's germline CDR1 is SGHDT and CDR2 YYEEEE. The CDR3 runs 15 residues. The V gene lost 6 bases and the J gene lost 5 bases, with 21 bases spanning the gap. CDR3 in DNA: TGTGCCAGCACGCAAGCACTGACAGGCCAAGACGAGCAGTACTTC. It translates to CASTQALTGQDEQYF.

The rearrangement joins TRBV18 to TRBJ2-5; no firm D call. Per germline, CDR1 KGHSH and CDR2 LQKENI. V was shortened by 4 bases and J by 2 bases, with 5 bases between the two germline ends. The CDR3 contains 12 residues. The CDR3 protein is CASSLQQETQYF. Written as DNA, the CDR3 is TGTGCCAGCTCACTCCAACAAGAGACCCAGTACTTC.

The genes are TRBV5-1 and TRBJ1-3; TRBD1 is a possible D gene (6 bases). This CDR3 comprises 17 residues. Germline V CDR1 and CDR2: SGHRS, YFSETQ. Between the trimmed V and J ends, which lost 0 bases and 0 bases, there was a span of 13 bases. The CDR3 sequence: CASSLVGGQSSGNTIYF. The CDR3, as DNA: TGCGCCAGCAGCTTGGTTGGGGGCCAGAGCTCTGGAAACACCATATATTTT.

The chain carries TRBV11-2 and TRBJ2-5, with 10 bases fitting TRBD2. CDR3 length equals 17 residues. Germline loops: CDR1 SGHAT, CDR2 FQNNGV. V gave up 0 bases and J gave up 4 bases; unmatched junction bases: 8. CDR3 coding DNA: TGTGCCAGCAGCTTAGAACGGACTAGCGGTGCAGGAGAGACCCAGTACTTC. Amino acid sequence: CASSLERTSGAGETQYF.

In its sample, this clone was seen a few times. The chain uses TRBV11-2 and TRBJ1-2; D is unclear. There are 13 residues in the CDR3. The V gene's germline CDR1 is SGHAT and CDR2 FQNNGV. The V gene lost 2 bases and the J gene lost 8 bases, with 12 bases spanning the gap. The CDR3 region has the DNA TGTGCCAGCAGCTTACTTCCGGGCGGGGGCTACACCTTC. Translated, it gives CASSLLPGGGYTF. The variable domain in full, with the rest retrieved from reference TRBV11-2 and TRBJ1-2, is EAGVAQSPRYKIIEKRQSVAFWCNPISGHATLYWYQQILGQGPKLLIQFQNNGVVDDSQLPKDRFSAERLKGVDSTLKIQPAKLEDSAVYLCASSLLPGGGYTFGSGTRLTVV.

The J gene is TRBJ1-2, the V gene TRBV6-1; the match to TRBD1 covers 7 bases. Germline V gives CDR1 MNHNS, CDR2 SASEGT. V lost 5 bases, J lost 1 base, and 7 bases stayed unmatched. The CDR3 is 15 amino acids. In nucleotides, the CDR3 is TGTGCCAGCAGTCTTACAGGGGTTGGTAACTATGGCTACACCTTC. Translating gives CASSLTGVGNYGYTF.

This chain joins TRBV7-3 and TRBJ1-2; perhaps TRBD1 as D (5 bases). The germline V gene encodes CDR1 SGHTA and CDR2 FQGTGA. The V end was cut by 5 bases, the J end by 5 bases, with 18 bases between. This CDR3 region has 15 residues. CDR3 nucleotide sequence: TGTGCCAGCAGCCAAAGTGGGGGGGGAGGATATGGCTACACCTTC. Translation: CASSQSGGGGYGYTF.

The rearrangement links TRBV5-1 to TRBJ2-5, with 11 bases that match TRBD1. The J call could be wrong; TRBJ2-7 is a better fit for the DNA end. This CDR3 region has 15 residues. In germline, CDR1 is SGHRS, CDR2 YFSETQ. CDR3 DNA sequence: TGCGCCAGCAGTGCCGGGGGACAGGGGGCCTACGAGCAGTACTTC. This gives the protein CASSAGGQGAYEQYF.

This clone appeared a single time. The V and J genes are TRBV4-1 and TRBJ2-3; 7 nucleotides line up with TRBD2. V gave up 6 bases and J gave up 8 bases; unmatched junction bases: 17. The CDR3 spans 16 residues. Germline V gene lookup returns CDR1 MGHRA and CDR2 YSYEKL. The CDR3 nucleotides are TGCGCCAGCAGTTGGGAGGGAACTGAAGGTCTAGGTACGCAGTATTTT. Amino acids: CASSWEGTEGLGTQYF.

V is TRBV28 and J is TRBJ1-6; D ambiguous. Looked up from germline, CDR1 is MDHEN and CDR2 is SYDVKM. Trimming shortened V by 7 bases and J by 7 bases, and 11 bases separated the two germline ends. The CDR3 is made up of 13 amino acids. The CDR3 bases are TGTGCCAGCACCCCCCTCCGGAATTCACCCCTCCACTTT. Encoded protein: CASTPLRNSPLHF. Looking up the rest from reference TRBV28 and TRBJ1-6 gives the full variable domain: DVKVTQSSRYLVKRTGEKVFLECVQDMDHENMFWYRQDPGLGLRLIYFSYDVKMKEKGDIPEGYSVSREKKERFSLILESASTNQTSMYLCASTPLRNSPLHFGNGTRLTVT.

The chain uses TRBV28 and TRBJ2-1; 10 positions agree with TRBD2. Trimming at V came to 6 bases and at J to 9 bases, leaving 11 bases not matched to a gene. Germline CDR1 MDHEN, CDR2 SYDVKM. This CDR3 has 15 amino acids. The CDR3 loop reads CASRDTSGDPLEQFF. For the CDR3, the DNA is TGTGCCAGCAGGGACACTAGCGGGGACCCTCTTGAGCAGTTCTTC.

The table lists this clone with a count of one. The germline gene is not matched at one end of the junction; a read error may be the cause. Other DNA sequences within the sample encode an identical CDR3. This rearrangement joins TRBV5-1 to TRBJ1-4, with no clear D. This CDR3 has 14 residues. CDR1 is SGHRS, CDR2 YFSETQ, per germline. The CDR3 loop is CASRATELNGKLFF. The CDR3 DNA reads TGCGCCAGCAGAGCGACTGAACTCAATGGAAAACTGTTTTTT.

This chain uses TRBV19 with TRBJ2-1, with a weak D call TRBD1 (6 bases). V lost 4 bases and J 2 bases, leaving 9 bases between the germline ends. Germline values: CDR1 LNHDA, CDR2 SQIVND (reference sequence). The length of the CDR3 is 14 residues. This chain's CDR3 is CASSRAGAYNEQFF. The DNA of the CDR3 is TGTGCCAGTAGTAGGGCAGGGGCCTACAATGAGCAGTTCTTC.

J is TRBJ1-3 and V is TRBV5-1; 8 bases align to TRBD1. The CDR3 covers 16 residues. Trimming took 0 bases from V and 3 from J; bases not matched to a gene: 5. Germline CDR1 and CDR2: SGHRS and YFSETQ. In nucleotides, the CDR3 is TGCGCCAGCAGCTTGGACCAGGGGGCAGGTGGAAACACCATATATTTT. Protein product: CASSLDQGAGGNTIYF.

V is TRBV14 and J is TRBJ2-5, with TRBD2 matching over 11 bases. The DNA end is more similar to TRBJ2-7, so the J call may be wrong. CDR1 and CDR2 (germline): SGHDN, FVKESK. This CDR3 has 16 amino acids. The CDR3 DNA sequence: TGTGCCAGCAGCCCAACTCCGGGACTAGCGGTCTACGAGCAGTACTTC. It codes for CASSPTPGLAVYEQYF.

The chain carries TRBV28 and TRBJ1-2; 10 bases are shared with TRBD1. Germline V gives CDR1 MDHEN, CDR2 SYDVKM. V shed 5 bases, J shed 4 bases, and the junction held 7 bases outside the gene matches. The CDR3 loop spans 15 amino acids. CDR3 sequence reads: CASSPGTGVIYGYTF. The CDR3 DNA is TGTGCCAGCAGTCCAGGGACAGGGGTAATCTATGGCTACACCTTC.

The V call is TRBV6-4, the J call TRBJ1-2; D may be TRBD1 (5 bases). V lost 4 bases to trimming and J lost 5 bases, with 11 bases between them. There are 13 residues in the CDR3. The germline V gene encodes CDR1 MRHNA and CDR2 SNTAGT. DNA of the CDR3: TGTGCCAGCAGTGGGGGACTCGGTTATGGCTACACCTTC. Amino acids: CASSGGLGYGYTF.

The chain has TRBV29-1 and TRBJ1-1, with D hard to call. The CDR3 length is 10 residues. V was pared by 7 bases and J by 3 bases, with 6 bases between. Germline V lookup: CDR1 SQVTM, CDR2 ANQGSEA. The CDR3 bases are TGCAGCGCCCTTGACACTGAAGCTTTCTTT. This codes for CSALDTEAFF.

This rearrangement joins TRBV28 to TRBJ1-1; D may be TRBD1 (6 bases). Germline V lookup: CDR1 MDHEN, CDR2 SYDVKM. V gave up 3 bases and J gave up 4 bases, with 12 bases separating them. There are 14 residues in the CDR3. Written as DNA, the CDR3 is TGTGCCAGCAGTTTTGGGACATATCCCACTGAAGCTTTCTTT. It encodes CASSFGTYPTEAFF.

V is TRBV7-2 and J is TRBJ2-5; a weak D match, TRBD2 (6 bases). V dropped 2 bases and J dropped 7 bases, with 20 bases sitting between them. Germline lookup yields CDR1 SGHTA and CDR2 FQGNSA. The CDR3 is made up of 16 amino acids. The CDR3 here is CASSLNPTRTEGTQYF. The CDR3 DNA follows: TGTGCCAGCAGCTTAAATCCGACTAGGACCGAAGGGACCCAGTACTTC.

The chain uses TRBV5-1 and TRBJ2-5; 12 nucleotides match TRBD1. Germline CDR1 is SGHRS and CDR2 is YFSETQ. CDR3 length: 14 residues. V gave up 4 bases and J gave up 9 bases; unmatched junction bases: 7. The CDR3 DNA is TGCGCCAGCAGCCCGGTTGGGACAGGGGGCCCCCAGTACTTC. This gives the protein CASSPVGTGGPQYF.

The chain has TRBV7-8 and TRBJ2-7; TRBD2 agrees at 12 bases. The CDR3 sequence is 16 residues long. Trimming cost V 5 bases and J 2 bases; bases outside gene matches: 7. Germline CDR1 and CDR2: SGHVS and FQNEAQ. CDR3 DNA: TGTGCCAGCAGCGCAGGGGGACTAGCGGGTACCTACGAGCAGTACTTC. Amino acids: CASSAGGLAGTYEQYF.

CDR3 protein: CASSYRGENTEAFF. CDR3 nucleotide sequence: TGCGCCAGCAGCTACAGGGGAGAGAACACTGAAGCTTTCTTT. The rearrangement links TRBV5-1 to TRBJ1-1, with 7 bases fitting TRBD1. J was trimmed by 1 base and V by 3 bases; bases with no gene match: 3. Germline CDR1 SGHRS, CDR2 YFSETQ. The CDR3 is made up of 14 amino acids.

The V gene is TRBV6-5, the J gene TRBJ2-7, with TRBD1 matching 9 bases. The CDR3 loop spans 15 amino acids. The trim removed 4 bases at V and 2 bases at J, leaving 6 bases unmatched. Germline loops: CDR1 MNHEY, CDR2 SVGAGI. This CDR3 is CASSFPGQGTYEQYF. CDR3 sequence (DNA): TGTGCCAGCAGTTTTCCGGGACAGGGCACCTACGAGCAGTACTTC.